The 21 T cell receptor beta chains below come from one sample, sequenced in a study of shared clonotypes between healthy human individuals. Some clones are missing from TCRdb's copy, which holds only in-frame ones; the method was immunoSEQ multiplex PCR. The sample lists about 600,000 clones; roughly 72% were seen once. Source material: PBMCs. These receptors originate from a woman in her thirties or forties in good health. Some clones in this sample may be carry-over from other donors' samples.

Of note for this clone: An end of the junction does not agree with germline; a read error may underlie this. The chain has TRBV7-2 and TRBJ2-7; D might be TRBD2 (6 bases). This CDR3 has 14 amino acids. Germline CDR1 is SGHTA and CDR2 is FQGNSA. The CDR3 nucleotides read TGCGCCAGCAGCCAATTTGCGGGGCCCTACGAGCAGTACTTC. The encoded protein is CASSQFAGPYEQYF.

The CDR3 here is CAISESATRDTYEQYF. CDR3 DNA: TGTGCCATCAGTGAGTCGGCCACGAGGGATACCTACGAGCAGTACTTC. The chain links TRBV10-3 to TRBJ2-7; possibly TRBD2 for D (5 bases). V lost 0 bases, J lost 2 bases, and 14 bases lay in between. The CDR3 contains 16 residues. Germline CDR1 ENHRY, CDR2 SYGVKD.

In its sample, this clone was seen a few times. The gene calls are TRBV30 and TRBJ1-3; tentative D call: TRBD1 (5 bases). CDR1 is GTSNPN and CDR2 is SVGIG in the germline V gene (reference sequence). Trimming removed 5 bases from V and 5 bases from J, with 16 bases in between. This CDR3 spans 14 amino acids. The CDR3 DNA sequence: TGTGCCTGGGTGACAGAAACCCCTAGAAACACCATATATTTT. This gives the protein CAWVTETPRNTIYF.

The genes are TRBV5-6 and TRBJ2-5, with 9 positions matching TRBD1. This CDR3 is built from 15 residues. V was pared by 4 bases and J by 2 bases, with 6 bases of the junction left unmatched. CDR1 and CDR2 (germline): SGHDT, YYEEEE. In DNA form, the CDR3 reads TGTGCCAGCAGCCCTGGGACAGGGAGGCAAGAGACCCAGTACTTC. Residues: CASSPGTGRQETQYF.

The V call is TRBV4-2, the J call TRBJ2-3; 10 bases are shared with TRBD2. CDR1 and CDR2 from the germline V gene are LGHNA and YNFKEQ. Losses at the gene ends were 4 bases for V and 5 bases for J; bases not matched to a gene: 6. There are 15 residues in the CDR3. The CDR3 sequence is CASSPAGGPQDTQYF. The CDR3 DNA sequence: TGTGCCAGCAGCCCAGCGGGAGGGCCGCAAGATACGCAGTATTTT.

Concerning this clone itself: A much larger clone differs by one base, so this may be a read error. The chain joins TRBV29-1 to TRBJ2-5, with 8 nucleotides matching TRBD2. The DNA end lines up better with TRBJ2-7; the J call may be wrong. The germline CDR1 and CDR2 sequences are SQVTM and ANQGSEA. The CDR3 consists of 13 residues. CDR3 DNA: TGCAGCATTGTACTTGCGGGAGGATACGAGCAGTACTTC. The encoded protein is CSIVLAGGYEQYF.

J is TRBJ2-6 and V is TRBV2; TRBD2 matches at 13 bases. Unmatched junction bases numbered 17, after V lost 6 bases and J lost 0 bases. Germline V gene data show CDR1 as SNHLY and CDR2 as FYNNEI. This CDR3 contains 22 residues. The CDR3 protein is CASRMIRTGGLAGNSGANVLTF. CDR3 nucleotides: TGTGCCAGCAGGATGATTAGGACAGGGGGACTAGCGGGAAACTCTGGGGCCAACGTCCTGACTTTC.

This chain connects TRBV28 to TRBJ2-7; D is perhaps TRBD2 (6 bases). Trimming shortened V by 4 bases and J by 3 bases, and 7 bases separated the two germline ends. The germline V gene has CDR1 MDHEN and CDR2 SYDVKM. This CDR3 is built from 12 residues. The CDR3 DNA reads TGTGCCAGCAGTTCGGGGGACTACGAGCAGTACTTC. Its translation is CASSSGDYEQYF. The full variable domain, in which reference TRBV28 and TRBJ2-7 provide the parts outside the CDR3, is DVKVTQSSRYLVKRTGEKVFLECVQDMDHENMFWYRQDPGLGLRLIYFSYDVKMKEKGDIPEGYSVSREKKERFSLILESASTNQTSMYLCASSSGDYEQYFGPGTRLTVT.

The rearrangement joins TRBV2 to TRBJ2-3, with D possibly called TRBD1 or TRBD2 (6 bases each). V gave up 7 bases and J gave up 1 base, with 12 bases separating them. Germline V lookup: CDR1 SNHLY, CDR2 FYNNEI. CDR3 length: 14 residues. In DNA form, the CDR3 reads TGTGCCAGCAAGGGGGGTAGGGGCACAGATACGCAGTATTTT. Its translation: CASKGGRGTDTQYF.

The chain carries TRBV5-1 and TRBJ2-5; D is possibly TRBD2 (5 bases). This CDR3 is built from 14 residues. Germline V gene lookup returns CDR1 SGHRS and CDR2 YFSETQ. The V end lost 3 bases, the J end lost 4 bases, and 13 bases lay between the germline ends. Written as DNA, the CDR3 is TGCGCCAGCAGCTATGGACTGACGGGAGAGACCCAGTACTTC. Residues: CASSYGLTGETQYF. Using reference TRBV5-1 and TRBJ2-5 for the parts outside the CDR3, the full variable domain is KAGVTQTPRYLIKTRGQQVTLSCSPISGHRSVSWYQQTPGQGLQFLFEYFSETQRNKGNFPGRFSGRQFSNSRSEMNVSTLELGDSALYLCASSYGLTGETQYFGPGTRLLVL.

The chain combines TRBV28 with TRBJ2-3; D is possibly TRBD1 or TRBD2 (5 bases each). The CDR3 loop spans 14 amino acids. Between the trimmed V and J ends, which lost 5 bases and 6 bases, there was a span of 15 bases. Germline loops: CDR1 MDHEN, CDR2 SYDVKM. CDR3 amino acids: CASSPIRGRDTQYF. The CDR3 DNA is TGTGCCAGCAGTCCAATCCGGGGCCGGGATACGCAGTATTTT.

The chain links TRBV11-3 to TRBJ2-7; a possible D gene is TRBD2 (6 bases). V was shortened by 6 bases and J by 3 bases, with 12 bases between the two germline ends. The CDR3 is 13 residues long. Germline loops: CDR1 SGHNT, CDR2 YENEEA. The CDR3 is CASSTGTLYEQYF. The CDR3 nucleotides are TGTGCCAGCAGTACCGGGACTCTCTACGAGCAGTACTTC.

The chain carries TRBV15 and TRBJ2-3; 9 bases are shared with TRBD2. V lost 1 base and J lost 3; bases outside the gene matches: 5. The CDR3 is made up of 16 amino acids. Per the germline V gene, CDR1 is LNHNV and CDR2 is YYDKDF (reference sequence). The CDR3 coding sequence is TGTGCCACCAGCAGAGGTACTAGCGGGTGGACAGATACGCAGTATTTT. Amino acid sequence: CATSRGTSGWTDTQYF.

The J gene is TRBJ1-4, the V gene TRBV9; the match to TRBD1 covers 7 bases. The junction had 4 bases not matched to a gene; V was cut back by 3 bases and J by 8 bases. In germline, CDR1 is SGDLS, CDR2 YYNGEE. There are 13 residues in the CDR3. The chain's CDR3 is CASSAAGGEKLFF. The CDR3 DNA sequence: TGTGCCAGCAGCGCTGCAGGGGGGGAAAAACTGTTTTTT.

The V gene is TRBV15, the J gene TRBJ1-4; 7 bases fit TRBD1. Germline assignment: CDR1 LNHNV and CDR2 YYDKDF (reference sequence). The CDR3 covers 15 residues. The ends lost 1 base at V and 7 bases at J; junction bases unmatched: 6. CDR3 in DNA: TGTGCCACCAGCAGAGCCGGCCAGGGGGGTGAAAAACTGTTTTTT. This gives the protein CATSRAGQGGEKLFF.

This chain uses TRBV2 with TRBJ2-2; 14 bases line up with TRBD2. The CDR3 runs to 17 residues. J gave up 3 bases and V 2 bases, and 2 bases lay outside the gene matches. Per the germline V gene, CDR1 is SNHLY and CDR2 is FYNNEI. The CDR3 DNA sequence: TGTGCCAGCAGTGAACCGACTAGCGGGAGGGACACCGGGGAGCTGTTTTTT. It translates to CASSEPTSGRDTGELFF.

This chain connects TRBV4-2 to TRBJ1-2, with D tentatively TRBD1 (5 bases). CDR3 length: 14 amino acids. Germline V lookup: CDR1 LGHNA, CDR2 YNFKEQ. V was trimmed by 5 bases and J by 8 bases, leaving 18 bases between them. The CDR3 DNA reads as TGTGCCAGCAGCTTGCAGGTTGGGGGATACGGCTACACCTTC. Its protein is CASSLQVGGYGYTF.

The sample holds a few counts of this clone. CDR3 in DNA: TGTGCCTGGAGTGTACTAACGGGGACCGGGGAGCTGTTTTTT. As protein: CAWSVLTGTGELFF. V gene TRBV30 combines with J gene TRBJ2-2, with D tentatively TRBD2 (5 bases). Germline CDR1 reads GTSNPN; CDR2 reads SVGIG (reference sequence). V shed 0 bases and J shed 5 bases, with 10 bases lying between them. This CDR3 spans 14 amino acids.

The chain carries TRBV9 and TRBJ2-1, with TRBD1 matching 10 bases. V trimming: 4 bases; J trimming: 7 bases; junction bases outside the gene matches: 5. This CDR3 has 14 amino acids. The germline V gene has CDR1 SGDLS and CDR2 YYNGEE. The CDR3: CASSFRDRGNEQFF. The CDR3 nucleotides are TGTGCCAGCAGCTTCCGGGACAGGGGTAATGAGCAGTTCTTC.

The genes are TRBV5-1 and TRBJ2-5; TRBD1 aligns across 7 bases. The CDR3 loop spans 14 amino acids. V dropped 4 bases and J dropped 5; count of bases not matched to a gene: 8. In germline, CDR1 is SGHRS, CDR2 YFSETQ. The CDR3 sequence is CASSLGADRETQYF. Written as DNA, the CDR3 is TGCGCCAGCAGCCTTGGGGCGGACAGGGAGACCCAGTACTTC.

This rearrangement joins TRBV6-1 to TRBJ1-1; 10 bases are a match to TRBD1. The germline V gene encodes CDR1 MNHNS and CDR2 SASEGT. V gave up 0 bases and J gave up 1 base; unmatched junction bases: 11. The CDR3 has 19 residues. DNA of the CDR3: TGTGCCAGCAGTGAAGCGCTTCTAGGGTGGACAGGGGGGAACACTGAAGCTTTCTTT. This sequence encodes CASSEALLGWTGGNTEAFF.